The rows below give T cell receptor beta chains drawn from one sample of a study of blood T cell repertoires in COVID-19. TCRdb's table, derived via immunoSEQ multiplex PCR, lists solely in-frame clones and lacks some. In the table there are about 300,000 clones, 85% to 90% of which are singletons. The sample comprised PBMCs or T cells enriched from blood (not recorded which). These TCRs come from a man in his thirties or forties who had recovered from COVID-19. Both conserved end residues are part of each CDR3. A D gene is named only where the DNA matches it firmly. Not every row has a clone size; where given, it reads once, few, many or a size class.

cdr3_length	j_call	d_call	v_call	clone_size	cdr3_aa	cdr3_nt
15	TRBJ1-3	.	TRBV11-2	.	CARSKNRALGNTIYF	TGTGCCAGGAGCAAAAACAGGGCTTTGGGAAACACCATATATTTT
16	TRBJ1-2	TRBD1	TRBV11-3	.	CASSPSAADRVYGYTF	TGTGCCAGCAGCCCCTCGGCGGCTGACAGGGTCTATGGCTACACCTTC
15	TRBJ1-4	.	TRBV19	.	CASSIGNRINEKLFF	TGTGCCAGTAGTATAGGGAACAGGATTAATGAAAAACTGTTTTTT
15	TRBJ2-3	TRBD1	TRBV24-1	few	CATSDTRGREDTQYF	TGTGCCACCAGTGATACCAGGGGGCGGGAAGATACGCAGTATTTT
16	TRBJ2-3	.	TRBV2	.	CASSDLATQASDTQYF	TGTGCCAGCAGTGATCTGGCCACCCAGGCCTCAGATACGCAGTATTTT
14	TRBJ2-7	TRBD2	TRBV11-2	.	CASSPTGGAYEQYF	TGTGCCAGCAGCCCGACGGGGGGTGCCTACGAGCAGTACTTC
10	TRBJ1-1	.	TRBV2	.	CASETGVAFF	TGTGCCAGCGAGACAGGCGTAGCTTTCTTT
15	TRBJ2-7	TRBD1	TRBV7-8	.	CASSRQGVIAYEQYF	TGTGCCAGCAGCCGCCAGGGGGTTATTGCCTACGAGCAGTACTTC
16	TRBJ2-1	TRBD2	TRBV14	.	CASSHSRGGLFDEQFF	TGTGCCAGCAGCCACTCGCGGGGGGGACTTTTTGATGAGCAGTTCTTC
17	TRBJ2-3	TRBD2	TRBV30	.	CAWSRAGSPEGTDTQYF	TGTGCCTGGAGTCGAGCGGGGTCCCCTGAGGGCACAGATACGCAGTATTTT
13	TRBJ2-5	TRBD2	TRBV10-3	.	CAIKSGEQETQYF	TGTGCCATCAAGAGCGGGGAGCAAGAGACCCAGTACTTC
15	TRBJ2-1	.	TRBV15	.	CATSRAKAGRNEQFF	TGTGCCACCAGCAGAGCGAAAGCAGGGAGGAATGAGCAGTTCTTC
15	TRBJ1-1	.	TRBV4-2	.	CASSQVAGGGTEAFF	TGTGCCAGCAGCCAAGTCGCGGGGGGCGGCACTGAAGCTTTCTTT
17	TRBJ2-3	TRBD2	TRBV24-1	.	CATSDFGREGRSDTQYF	TGTGCCACCAGTGATTTCGGCCGGGAGGGTAGGTCAGATACGCAGTATTTT
16	TRBJ2-1	TRBD1	TRBV28	few	CASSMLPGQGKNEQFF	TGTGCCAGCAGTATGTTACCGGGACAGGGGAAGAATGAGCAGTTCTTC
14	TRBJ1-2	.	TRBV4-1	.	CASSTVAGRVGYTF	TGCGCCAGCAGCACGGTAGCAGGGAGGGTTGGCTACACCTTC
15	TRBJ2-4	.	TRBV18	.	CASSPSGRAKNIQYF	TGTGCCAGCTCACCGTCAGGGAGGGCCAAAAACATTCAGTACTTC
14	TRBJ2-7	TRBD1	TRBV5-1	.	CASSSRTGNSEQYF	TGCGCCAGCAGCTCCCGGACAGGGAATAGCGAGCAGTACTTC
15	TRBJ2-3	TRBD1	TRBV2	.	CASSPDRGNTDTQYF	TGTGCCAGCAGTCCCGACAGGGGAAACACAGATACGCAGTATTTT
15	TRBJ2-7	TRBD2	TRBV6-5	.	CASSYRLAGAYEQYF	TGTGCCAGCAGTTACAGACTAGCGGGAGCCTACGAGCAGTACTTC
14	TRBJ1-1	.	TRBV30	.	CAWSVQGTYTEAFF	TGTGCCTGGAGTGTACAGGGCACTTACACTGAAGCTTTCTTT
16	TRBJ2-1	TRBD2	TRBV12-5	.	CASGLRATSGGNEQFF	TGTGCTAGTGGTTTGAGGGCGACTAGCGGGGGCAATGAGCAGTTCTTC
13	TRBJ1-1	.	TRBV5-1	.	CASKVRGNTEAFF	TGCGCCAGCAAGGTAAGGGGGAACACTGAAGCTTTCTTT
13	TRBJ2-1	.	TRBV2	.	CASSEQTFNEQFF	TGTGCCAGCAGTGAACAGACATTCAATGAGCAGTTCTTC
13	TRBJ1-1	.	TRBV10-1	.	CARPQGLDTEAFF	TGCGCCAGACCTCAGGGGCTGGACACTGAAGCTTTCTTT
17	TRBJ2-3	TRBD2	TRBV27	.	CASSLSSLAGVGDTQYF	TGTGCCAGCAGTTTATCGTCTCTAGCGGGGGTTGGAGATACGCAGTATTTT
16	TRBJ2-5	TRBD1	TRBV7-9	.	CASSHRGQRNQETQYF	TGTGCCAGCAGCCATAGGGGACAGAGAAATCAAGAGACCCAGTACTTC
11	TRBJ1-1	.	TRBV12-3/TRBV12-4	.	CASSLGVGAFF	TGTGCCAGCAGCCTCGGGGTCGGAGCTTTCTTT
14	TRBJ2-7	.	TRBV5-6	few	CASSLRGFSIEQYF	TGTGCCAGCAGCTTGCGGGGTTTCTCCATCGAGCAGTACTTC
14	TRBJ1-1	.	TRBV7-9	.	CASRGHSINTEAFF	TGTGCCAGCAGGGGACACTCGATAAACACTGAAGCTTTCTTT
14	TRBJ2-1	TRBD2	TRBV9	.	CASRGGISYNEQFF	TGTGCCAGCAGGGGGGGGATCTCCTACAATGAGCAGTTCTTC
14	TRBJ2-1	TRBD2	TRBV19	.	CASSIDSGRAEQFF	TGTGCCAGTAGTATAGACAGCGGGAGGGCCGAGCAGTTCTTC
15	TRBJ1-1	.	TRBV5-6	few	CASSLLGRQNTEAFF	TGTGCCAGCAGCTTACTGGGGAGGCAGAACACTGAAGCTTTCTTT